This T cell receptor (beta chain) was recovered during a study of OX40 agonist ivuxolimab in advanced cancers. Overall study: Patients enrolled in dose escalation were diagnosed with hepatocellular carcinoma, melanoma, renal cell or head and neck cancer. Study observations and caveats: Within 6 weeks, CD4+ and CD8+ blood T cells expanded clonally at 0.1 to 3.0 mg/kg.

Concerning this clone itself: The target antigen is unknown.

Generated by immunoSEQ multiplex PCR, the TCRdb table keeps only in-frame clones and is missing some. The profile shows around 76,000 clones, 78% of them singletons. This clonotype originated in an adult with an advanced solid tumor such as melanoma, head and neck, liver or kidney cancer. This specimen was CD4+ or CD8+ T cells sorted from blood, taken in a trial of the OX40 agonist ivuxolimab.

As DNA, the CDR3 is TGTGCCAGCAGCTTAGGCGGCACCTACTCCTACGAGCAGTACTTC. Translated: CASSLGGTYSYEQYF. The rearrangement joins TRBV7-6 to TRBJ2-7; D is uncertain. Trimming removed 1 base from V and 0 bases from J, with 10 bases in between. Germline V gives CDR1 SGHVS, CDR2 FNYEAQ. This CDR3 has 15 amino acids.